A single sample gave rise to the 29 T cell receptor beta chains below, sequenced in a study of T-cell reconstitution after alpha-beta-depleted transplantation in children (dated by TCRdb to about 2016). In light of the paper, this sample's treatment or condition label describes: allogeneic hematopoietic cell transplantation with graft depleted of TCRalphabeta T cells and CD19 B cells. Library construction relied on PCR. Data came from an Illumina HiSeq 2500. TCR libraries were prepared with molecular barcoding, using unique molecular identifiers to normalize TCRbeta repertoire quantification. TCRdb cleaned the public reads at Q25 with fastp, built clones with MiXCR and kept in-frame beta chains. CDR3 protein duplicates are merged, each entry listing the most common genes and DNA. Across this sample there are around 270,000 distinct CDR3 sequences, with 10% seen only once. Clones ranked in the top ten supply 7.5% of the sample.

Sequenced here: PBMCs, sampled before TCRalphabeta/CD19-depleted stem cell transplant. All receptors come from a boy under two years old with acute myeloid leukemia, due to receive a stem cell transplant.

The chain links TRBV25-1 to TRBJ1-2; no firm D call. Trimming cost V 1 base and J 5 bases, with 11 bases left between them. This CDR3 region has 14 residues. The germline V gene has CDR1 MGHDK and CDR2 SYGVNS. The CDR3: CASSESPEDYGYTF. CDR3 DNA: TGTGCCAGCAGTGAATCCCCCGAGGATTATGGCTACACCTTC.

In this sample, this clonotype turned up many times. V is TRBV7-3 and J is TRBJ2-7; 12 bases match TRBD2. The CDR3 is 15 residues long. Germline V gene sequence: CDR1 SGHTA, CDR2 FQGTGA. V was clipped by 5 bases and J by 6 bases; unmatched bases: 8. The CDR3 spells CASSMLAGGPGEQYF. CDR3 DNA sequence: TGTGCCAGCAGCATGCTAGCGGGGGGGCCCGGCGAGCAGTACTTC. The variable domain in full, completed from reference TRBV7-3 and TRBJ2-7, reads GAGVSQTPSNKVTEKGKYVELRCDPISGHTALYWYRQSLGQGPEFLIYFQGTGAADDSGLPNDRFFAVRPEGSVSTLKIQRTERGDSAVYLCASSMLAGGPGEQYFGPGTRLTVT.

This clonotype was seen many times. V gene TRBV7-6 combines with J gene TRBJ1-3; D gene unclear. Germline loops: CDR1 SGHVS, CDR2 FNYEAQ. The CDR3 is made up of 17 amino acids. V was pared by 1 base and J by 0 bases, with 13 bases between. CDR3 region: CASSLGDRPTSGNTIYF. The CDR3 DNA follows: TGTGCCAGCAGCTTAGGGGATCGACCAACCTCTGGAAACACCATATATTTT.

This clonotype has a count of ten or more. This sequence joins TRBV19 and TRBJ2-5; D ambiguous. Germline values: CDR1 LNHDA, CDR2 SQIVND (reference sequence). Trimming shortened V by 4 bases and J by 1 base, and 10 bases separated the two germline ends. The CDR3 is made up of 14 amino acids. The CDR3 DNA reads TGTGCCAGTAGTACCTCCCGAGCCCAAGAGACCCAGTACTTC. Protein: CASSTSRAQETQYF.

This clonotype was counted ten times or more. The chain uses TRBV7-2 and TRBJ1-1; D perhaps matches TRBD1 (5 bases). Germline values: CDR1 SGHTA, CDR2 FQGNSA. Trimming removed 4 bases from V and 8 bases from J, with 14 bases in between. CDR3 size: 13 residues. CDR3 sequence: CASSSEGWEEAFF. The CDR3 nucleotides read TGTGCCAGCAGCTCCGAGGGGTGGGAGGAAGCTTTCTTT.

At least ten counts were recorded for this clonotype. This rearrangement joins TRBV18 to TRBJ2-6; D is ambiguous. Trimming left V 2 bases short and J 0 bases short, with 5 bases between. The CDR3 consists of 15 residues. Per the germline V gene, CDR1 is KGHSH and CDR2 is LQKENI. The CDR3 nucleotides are TGTGCCAGCTCACCATCGAACTCTGGGGCCAACGTCCTGACTTTC. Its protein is CASSPSNSGANVLTF.

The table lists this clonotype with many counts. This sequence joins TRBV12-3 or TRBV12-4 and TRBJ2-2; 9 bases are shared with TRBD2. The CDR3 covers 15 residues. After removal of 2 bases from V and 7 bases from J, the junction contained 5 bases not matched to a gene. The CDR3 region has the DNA TGTGCCAGCAGTTTATCCCTAGCGGGGCGCGGGGAGCTGTTTTTT. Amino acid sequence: CASSLSLAGRGELFF.

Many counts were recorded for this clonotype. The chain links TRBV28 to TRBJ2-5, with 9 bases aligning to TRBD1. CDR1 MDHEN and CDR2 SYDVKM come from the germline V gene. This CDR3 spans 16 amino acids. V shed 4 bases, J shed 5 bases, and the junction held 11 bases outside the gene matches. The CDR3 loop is CASSSPPDRGWETQYF. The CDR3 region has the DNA TGTGCCAGCAGTTCCCCACCGGACAGGGGTTGGGAGACCCAGTACTTC.

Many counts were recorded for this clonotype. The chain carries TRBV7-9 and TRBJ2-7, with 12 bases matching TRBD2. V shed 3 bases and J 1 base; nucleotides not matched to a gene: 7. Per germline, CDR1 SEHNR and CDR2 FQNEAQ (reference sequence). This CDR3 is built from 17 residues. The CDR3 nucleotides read TGTGCCAGCAGCTTCGCTAGCGGGAGGGCCTGGTCCTACGAGCAGTACTTC. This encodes CASSFASGRAWSYEQYF.

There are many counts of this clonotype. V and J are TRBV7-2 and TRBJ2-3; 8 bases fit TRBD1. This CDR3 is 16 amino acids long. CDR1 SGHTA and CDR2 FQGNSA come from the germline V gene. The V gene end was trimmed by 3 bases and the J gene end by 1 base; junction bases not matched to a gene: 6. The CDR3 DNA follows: TGTGCCAGCAGCTTTATGGGACAGGTCCGCACAGATACGCAGTATTTT. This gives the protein CASSFMGQVRTDTQYF.

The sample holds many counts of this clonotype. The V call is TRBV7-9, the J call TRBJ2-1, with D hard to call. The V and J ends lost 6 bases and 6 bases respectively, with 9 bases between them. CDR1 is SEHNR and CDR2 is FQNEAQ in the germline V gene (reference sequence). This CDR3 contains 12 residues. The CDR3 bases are TGTGCCAGCAGTTTCCAAGGCAATGAGCAGTTCTTC. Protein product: CASSFQGNEQFF.

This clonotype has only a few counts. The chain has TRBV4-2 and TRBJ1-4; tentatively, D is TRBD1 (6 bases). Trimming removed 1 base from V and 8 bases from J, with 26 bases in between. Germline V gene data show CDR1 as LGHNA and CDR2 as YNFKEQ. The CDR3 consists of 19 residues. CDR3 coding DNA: TGTGCCAGCAGCCAAGGTTTCACAAGCGGTCAGGGGACTGGCGAAAAACTGTTTTTT. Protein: CASSQGFTSGQGTGEKLFF.

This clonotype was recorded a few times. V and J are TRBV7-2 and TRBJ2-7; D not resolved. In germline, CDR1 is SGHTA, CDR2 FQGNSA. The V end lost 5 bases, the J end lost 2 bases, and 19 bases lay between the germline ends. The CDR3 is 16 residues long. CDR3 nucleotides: TGTGCCAGCAGCCCTGGACCAGACTTTTTCACCTACGAGCAGTACTTC. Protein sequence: CASSPGPDFFTYEQYF.

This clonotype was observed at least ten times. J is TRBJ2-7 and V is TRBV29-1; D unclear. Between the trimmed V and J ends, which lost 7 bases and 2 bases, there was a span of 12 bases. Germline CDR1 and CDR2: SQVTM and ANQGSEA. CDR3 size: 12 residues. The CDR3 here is CSATGLPYEQYF. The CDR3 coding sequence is TGCAGCGCAACCGGGCTCCCCTACGAGCAGTACTTC.

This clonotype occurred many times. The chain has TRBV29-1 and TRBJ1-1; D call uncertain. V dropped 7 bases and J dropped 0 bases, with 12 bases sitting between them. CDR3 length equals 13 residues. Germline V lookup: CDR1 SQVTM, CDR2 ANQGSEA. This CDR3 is CSAAPLLNTEAFF. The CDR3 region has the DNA TGCAGCGCTGCGCCTCTCCTGAACACTGAAGCTTTCTTT. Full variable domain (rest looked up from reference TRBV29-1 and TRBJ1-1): SAVISQKPSRDICQRGTSLTIQCQVDSQVTMMFWYRQQPGQSLTLIATANQGSEATYESGFVIDKFPISRPNLTFSTLTVSNMSPEDSSIYLCSAAPLLNTEAFFGQGTRLTVV.

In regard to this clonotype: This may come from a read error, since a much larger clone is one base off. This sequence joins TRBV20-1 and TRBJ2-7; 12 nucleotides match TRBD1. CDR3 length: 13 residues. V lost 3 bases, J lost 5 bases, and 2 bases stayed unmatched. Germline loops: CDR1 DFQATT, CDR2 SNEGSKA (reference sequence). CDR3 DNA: TGCAGTGCTAGGGGACAGGGGGCCGACGAGCAGTACTTC. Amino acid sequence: CSARGQGADEQYF.

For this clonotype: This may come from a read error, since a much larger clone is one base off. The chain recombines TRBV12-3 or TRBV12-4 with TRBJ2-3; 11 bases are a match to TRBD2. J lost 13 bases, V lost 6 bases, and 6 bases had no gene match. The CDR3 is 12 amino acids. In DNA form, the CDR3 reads TGTGCCAGCAGACCTGGGACTAGCGGCAAGTATTTT. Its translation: CASRPGTSGKYF.

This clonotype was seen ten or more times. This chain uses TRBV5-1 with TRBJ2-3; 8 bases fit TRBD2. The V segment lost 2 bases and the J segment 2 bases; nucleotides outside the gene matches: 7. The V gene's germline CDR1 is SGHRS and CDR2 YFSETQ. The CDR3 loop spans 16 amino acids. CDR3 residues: CASSLGSGKNTDTQYF. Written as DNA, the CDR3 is TGCGCCAGCAGCTTAGGTAGCGGGAAGAACACAGATACGCAGTATTTT.

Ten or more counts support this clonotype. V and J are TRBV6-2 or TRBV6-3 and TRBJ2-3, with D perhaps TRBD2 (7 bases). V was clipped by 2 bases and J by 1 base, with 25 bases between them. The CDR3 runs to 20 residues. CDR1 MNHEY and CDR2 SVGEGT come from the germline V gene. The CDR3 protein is CASSYPSNSVGGGRTDTQYF. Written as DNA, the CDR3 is TGTGCCAGCAGTTACCCAAGTAACTCCGTGGGGGGGGGCCGCACAGATACGCAGTATTTT.

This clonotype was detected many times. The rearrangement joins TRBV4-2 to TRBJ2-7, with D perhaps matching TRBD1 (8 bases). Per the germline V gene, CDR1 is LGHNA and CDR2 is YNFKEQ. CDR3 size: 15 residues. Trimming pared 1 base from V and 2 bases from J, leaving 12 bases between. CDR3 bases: TGTGCCAGCAGCCAAGGAACAGGGGGGGCCTACGAGCAGTACTTC. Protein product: CASSQGTGGAYEQYF.

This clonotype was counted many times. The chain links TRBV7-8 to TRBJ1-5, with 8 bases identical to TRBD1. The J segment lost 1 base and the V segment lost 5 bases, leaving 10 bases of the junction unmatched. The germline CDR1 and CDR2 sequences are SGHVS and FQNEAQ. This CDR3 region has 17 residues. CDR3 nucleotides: TGTGCCAGCAGCCCTGGACAGGGAAAAGTAAGCAATCAGCCCCAGCATTTT. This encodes CASSPGQGKVSNQPQHF. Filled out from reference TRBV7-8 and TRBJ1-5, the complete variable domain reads GAGVSQSPRYKVAKRGQDVALRCDPISGHVSLFWYQQALGQGPEFLTYFQNEAQLDKSGLPSDRFFAERPEGSVSTLKIQRTQQEDSAVYLCASSPGQGKVSNQPQHFGDGTRLSIL.

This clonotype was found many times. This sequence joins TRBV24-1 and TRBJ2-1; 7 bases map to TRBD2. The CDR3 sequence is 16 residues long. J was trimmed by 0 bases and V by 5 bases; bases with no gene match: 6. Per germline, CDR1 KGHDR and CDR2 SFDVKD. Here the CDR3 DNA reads TGTGCCACCAGTGGGGCCGGGACTACCTCCTACAATGAGCAGTTCTTC. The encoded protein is CATSGAGTTSYNEQFF.

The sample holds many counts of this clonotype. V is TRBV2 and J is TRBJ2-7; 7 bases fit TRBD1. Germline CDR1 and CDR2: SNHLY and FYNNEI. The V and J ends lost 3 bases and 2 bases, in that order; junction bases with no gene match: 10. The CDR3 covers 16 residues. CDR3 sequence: CASSEGPGTVTYEQYF. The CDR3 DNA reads TGTGCCAGCAGTGAGGGGCCCGGGACAGTAACCTACGAGCAGTACTTC.

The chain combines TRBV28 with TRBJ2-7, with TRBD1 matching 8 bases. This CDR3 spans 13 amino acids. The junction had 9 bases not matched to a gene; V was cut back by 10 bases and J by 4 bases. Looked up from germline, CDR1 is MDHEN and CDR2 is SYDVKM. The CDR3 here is CAIPPTGAYEQYF. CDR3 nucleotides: TGTGCCATTCCCCCGACAGGGGCGTACGAGCAGTACTTC.

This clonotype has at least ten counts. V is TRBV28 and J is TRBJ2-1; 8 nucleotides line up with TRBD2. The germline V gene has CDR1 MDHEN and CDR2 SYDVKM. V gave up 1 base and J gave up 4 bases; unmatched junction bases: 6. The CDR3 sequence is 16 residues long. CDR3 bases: TGTGCCAGCAGTTTATCACTCGGGGGGGCGTACAATGAGCAGTTCTTC. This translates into CASSLSLGGAYNEQFF. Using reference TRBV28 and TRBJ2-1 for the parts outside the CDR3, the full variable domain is DVKVTQSSRYLVKRTGEKVFLECVQDMDHENMFWYRQDPGLGLRLIYFSYDVKMKEKGDIPEGYSVSREKKERFSLILESASTNQTSMYLCASSLSLGGAYNEQFFGPGTRLTVL.

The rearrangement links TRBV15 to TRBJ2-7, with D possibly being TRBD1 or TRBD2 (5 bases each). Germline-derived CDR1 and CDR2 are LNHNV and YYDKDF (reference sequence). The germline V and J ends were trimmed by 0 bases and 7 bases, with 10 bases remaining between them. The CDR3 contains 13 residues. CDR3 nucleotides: TGTGCCACCAGCAGAGATGGGGGTTGGGAGCAGTACTTC. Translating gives CATSRDGGWEQYF.

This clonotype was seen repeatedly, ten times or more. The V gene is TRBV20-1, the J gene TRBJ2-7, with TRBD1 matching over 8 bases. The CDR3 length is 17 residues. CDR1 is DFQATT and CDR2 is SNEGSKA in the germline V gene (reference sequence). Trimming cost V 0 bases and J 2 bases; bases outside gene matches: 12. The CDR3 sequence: CSARENSGTGAPYEQYF. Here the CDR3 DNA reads TGCAGTGCTAGAGAGAACTCCGGGACAGGCGCTCCCTACGAGCAGTACTTC.

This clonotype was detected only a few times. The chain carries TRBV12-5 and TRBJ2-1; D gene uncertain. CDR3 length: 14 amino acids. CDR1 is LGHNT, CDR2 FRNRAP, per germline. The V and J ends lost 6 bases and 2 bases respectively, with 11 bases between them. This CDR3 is CASGPGTPYNEQFF. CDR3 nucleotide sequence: TGTGCTAGTGGACCGGGTACCCCCTACAATGAGCAGTTCTTC.

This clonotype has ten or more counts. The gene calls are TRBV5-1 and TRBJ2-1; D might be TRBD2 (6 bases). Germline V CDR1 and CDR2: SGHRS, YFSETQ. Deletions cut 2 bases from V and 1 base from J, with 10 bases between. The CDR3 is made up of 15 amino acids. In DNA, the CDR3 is TGCGCCAGCAGCTTTGCTAGCGAGTCCTACAATGAGCAGTTCTTC. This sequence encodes CASSFASESYNEQFF.